The sequence of this T cell receptor (beta chain) was determined in a study of T cell responses to AZD1222 COVID-19 vaccine. The method was immunoSEQ multiplex PCR; TCRdb's version includes in-frame clones alone and lacks a portion of them. The repertoire has 110,000 to 150,000 clones, over 75% of them found once; the top ten carry roughly 4.7%. The clonotype originates from an adult in good health. The sequences come from peripheral blood, collected on day 0 of AZD1222 vaccination.

CDR3 nucleotides: TGTGCCAGCAGCGTAGGAGGGGGGAGTGGAAACACCATATATTTT. It specifies CASSVGGGSGNTIYF. The chain joins TRBV9 to TRBJ1-3; D perhaps matches TRBD1 (6 bases). This CDR3 is built from 15 residues. Per germline, CDR1 SGDLS and CDR2 YYNGEE. V was shortened by 0 bases and J by 3 bases, with 10 bases between the two germline ends.